The 25 T cell receptor beta chains given below trace back to one sample, sequenced in a study of blood T cell repertoires in COVID-19. The repertoire was sequenced with immunoSEQ multiplex PCR; TCRdb's copy has only in-frame clones and lacks some. Of around 450,000 clones in the sample, about 90% were seen once. Material: PBMCs or T cells enriched from blood (not recorded which). These receptors originate from a man aged 18 to 30 who had recovered from COVID-19.

CDR3 protein: CASSLGDRVAFF. The CDR3 bases are TGTGCCAGCAGCTTAGGCGACAGGGTGGCTTTCTTT. This chain joins TRBV7-9 and TRBJ1-1; the match to TRBD1 covers 7 bases. The CDR3 is 12 residues long. Germline V gene data show CDR1 as SEHNR and CDR2 as FQNEAQ (reference sequence). Trimming cost V 1 base and J 11 bases; bases outside gene matches: 4. The full variable domain, with the rest looked up from reference TRBV7-9 and TRBJ1-1, is DTGVSQNPRHKITKRGQNVTFRCDPISEHNRLYWYRQTLGQGPEFLTYFQNEAQLEKSRLLSDRFSAERPKGSFSTLEIQRTEQGDSAMYLCASSLGDRVAFFGQGTRLTVV.

The J gene is TRBJ2-7, the V gene TRBV4-1, with a weak D call TRBD2 (6 bases). CDR1 and CDR2 (germline): MGHRA, YSYEKL. Deletions cut 0 bases from V and 9 bases from J, with 18 bases between. The CDR3 sequence is 15 residues long. CDR3 nucleotide sequence: TGCGCCAGCAGCCAAGAGACAGCATGGGAGGCCGGGCAGTACTTC. Encoded protein: CASSQETAWEAGQYF.

The V call is TRBV6-1, the J call TRBJ1-2; D is undetermined. V was cut by 2 bases and J by 6 bases, with 10 bases left in between. Germline V gives CDR1 MNHNS, CDR2 SASEGT. The CDR3 loop spans 13 amino acids. The CDR3 region is CASSEIGLDGYTF. The CDR3 bases are TGTGCCAGCAGTGAAATAGGACTGGATGGCTACACCTTC.

This clone appeared once. The chain recombines TRBV7-9 with TRBJ2-1; D is possibly TRBD2 (5 bases). Germline CDR1 is SEHNR and CDR2 is FQNEAQ (reference sequence). Trimming removed 2 bases at V and 7 bases at J, with 12 bases between. The CDR3 runs to 14 residues. The CDR3 spells CASSLYRGLNEQFF. In DNA, the CDR3 is TGTGCCAGCAGCTTATATCGGGGTCTGAATGAGCAGTTCTTC.

The DNA for the CDR3 is TGTGCCAGCAGTCCGGACATAAACTATGGCTACACCTTC. Protein product: CASSPDINYGYTF. This chain connects TRBV12-3 or TRBV12-4 to TRBJ1-2; D is possibly TRBD1 (5 bases). The CDR3 sequence is 13 residues long. Trimming pared 5 bases from V and 2 bases from J, leaving 9 bases between.

V is TRBV5-8 and J is TRBJ2-7, with 7 nucleotides matching TRBD2. This CDR3 comprises 15 residues. Germline CDR1 SGHTS, CDR2 YDEGEE. V was pared by 0 bases and J by 3 bases, with 6 bases of the junction left unmatched. DNA of the CDR3: TGTGCCAGCAGCTTGGGCGCTAGCGGTGTCTACGAGCAGTACTTC. As protein: CASSLGASGVYEQYF.

The chain joins TRBV5-4 to TRBJ1-2; D call uncertain. The V end was cut by 1 base, the J end by 3 bases, with 13 bases between. There are 15 residues in the CDR3. Germline V gene lookup returns CDR1 SGHNT and CDR2 YYREEE (reference sequence). This chain's CDR3 is CASSLTLGLYYGYTF. The CDR3 nucleotides read TGTGCCAGCAGCTTGACCCTCGGACTCTACTATGGCTACACCTTC.

The chain recombines TRBV7-9 with TRBJ1-6; D might be TRBD1 (5 bases). The ends were cut back, 4 bases at V and 9 bases at J, with 16 bases in the middle. The CDR3 has 15 residues. Germline loops: CDR1 SEHNR, CDR2 FQNEAQ (reference sequence). In DNA form, the CDR3 reads TGTGCCAGCAGCTCGCGGACATTTAGAGGTTCACCCCTCCACTTT. Translated: CASSSRTFRGSPLHF.

V usage is TRBV4-1 and J usage is TRBJ1-1, with D perhaps TRBD1 (5 bases). V lost 1 base and J lost 3, with 12 bases in between. Germline loops: CDR1 MGHRA, CDR2 YSYEKL. The CDR3 sequence is 15 residues long. In DNA form, the CDR3 reads TGCGCCAGCAGCCAAGCGGGGGATTGGGACACTGAAGCTTTCTTT. Its translation is CASSQAGDWDTEAFF.

J is TRBJ1-1 and V is TRBV2, with D unclear. In germline, CDR1 is SNHLY, CDR2 FYNNEI. V shed 6 bases and J shed 4 bases, with 12 bases lying between them. This CDR3 is built from 13 residues. The DNA for the CDR3 is TGTGCCAGCAGGGCCAGTCAGGTCACTGAAGCTTTCTTT. This encodes CASRASQVTEAFF.

This chain connects TRBV30 to TRBJ1-4; TRBD1 matches at 8 bases. The length of the CDR3 is 14 residues. Germline V gene sequence: CDR1 GTSNPN, CDR2 SVGIG (reference sequence). The V segment lost 2 bases and the J segment 8 bases; nucleotides outside the gene matches: 7. In nucleotides, the CDR3 is TGTGCCTGGAGTAAAGACAGGGGAGGCGAAAAACTGTTTTTT. Translating gives CAWSKDRGGEKLFF.

The CDR3 DNA is TGTGCCAGCAGCACCCGCGGGGGACTAGCGGGGAACAATGAGCAGTTCTTC. This translates into CASSTRGGLAGNNEQFF. The V call is TRBV7-6, the J call TRBJ2-1; TRBD2 agrees at 13 bases. The CDR3 contains 17 residues. V trimming: 5 bases; J trimming: 5 bases; junction bases outside the gene matches: 9. CDR1 SGHVS and CDR2 FNYEAQ come from the germline V gene.

This chain links TRBV21-1 with TRBJ1-2; TRBD1 is the table's D call, not checked against the DNA. TRBV21-1 is marked as a pseudogene. The CDR3 has 13 residues. CDR3 residues: CASSKVAGPGYTF. DNA for the CDR3: TGTGCCAGCAGCAAAGTGGCAGGGCCTGGCTACACCTTC.

This clone was counted once. CDR3 sequence reads: CASSQALRQETYEQYF. In DNA form, the CDR3 reads TGCGCCAGCAGCCAAGCCTTACGACAGGAAACCTACGAGCAGTACTTC. The V gene is TRBV4-1, the J gene TRBJ2-7; D is possibly TRBD1 (6 bases). The CDR3 is 16 amino acids. Germline loops: CDR1 MGHRA, CDR2 YSYEKL. The V end was cut by 1 base, the J end by 2 bases, with 15 bases between.

The rearrangement joins TRBV7-3 to TRBJ1-1, with TRBD1 matching over 11 bases. Germline trimming cut 4 bases from V and 5 bases from J; bases unmatched to any gene: 6. This CDR3 spans 15 amino acids. In germline, CDR1 is SGHTA, CDR2 FQGTGA. Here the CDR3 reads CASSSGQGAWTEAFF. DNA of the CDR3: TGTGCCAGCAGCTCCGGACAGGGGGCGTGGACTGAAGCTTTCTTT. Based on the CDR3 plus reference TRBV7-3 and TRBJ1-1, the full variable domain is GAGVSQTPSNKVTEKGKYVELRCDPISGHTALYWYRQSLGQGPEFLIYFQGTGAADDSGLPNDRFFAVRPEGSVSTLKIQRTERGDSAVYLCASSSGQGAWTEAFFGQGTRLTVV.

The chain joins TRBV7-2 to TRBJ1-4; TRBD1 agrees at 9 bases. J gave up 8 bases and V 5 bases, and 9 bases lay outside the gene matches. The CDR3 has 15 residues. Germline V CDR1 and CDR2: SGHTA, FQGNSA. CDR3 loop: CASSPLGTGREKLFF. CDR3 nucleotide sequence: TGTGCCAGCAGCCCTCTCGGGACAGGGCGAGAAAAACTGTTTTTT.

This chain uses TRBV19 with TRBJ2-7; 8 bases agree with TRBD2. Per germline, CDR1 LNHDA and CDR2 SQIVND (reference sequence). This CDR3 has 16 residues. Germline trimming cut 3 bases from V and 3 bases from J; bases unmatched to any gene: 10. CDR3: CASSIRREVPRYEQYF. In nucleotides, the CDR3 is TGTGCCAGTAGTATCCGGCGGGAGGTCCCCCGCTACGAGCAGTACTTC.

The V and J genes are TRBV28 and TRBJ2-7, with D possibly TRBD2 on 5 matching bases. The germline V gene encodes CDR1 MDHEN and CDR2 SYDVKM. With 7 bases removed from V and 3 bases from J, the gap between germline ends came to 13 bases. CDR3 length: 13 amino acids. As DNA, the CDR3 is TGTGCCAGCACTAGGTCGGGGAGCTACGAGCAGTACTTC. As protein: CASTRSGSYEQYF.

The chain combines TRBV30 with TRBJ2-3; 7 nucleotides align to TRBD2. CDR3 length: 14 amino acids. The ends lost 0 bases at V and 1 base at J; junction bases unmatched: 1. The V gene's germline CDR1 is GTSNPN and CDR2 SVGIG (reference sequence). The CDR3 DNA follows: TGTGCCTGGAGTGTAACTAGCGGCACAGATACGCAGTATTTT. It is translated as CAWSVTSGTDTQYF. Using reference TRBV30 and TRBJ2-3 for the parts outside the CDR3, the full variable domain is SQTIHQWPATLVQPVGSPLSLECTVEGTSNPNLYWYRQAAGRGLQLLFYSVGIGQISSEVPQNLSASRPQDRQFILSSKKLLLSDSGFYLCAWSVTSGTDTQYFGPGTRLTVL.

The V gene is TRBV29-1, the J gene TRBJ2-7; 8 bases map to TRBD1. The germline gives CDR1 SQVTM, CDR2 ANQGSEA. CDR3 length: 13 amino acids. J lost 1 base, V lost 7 bases, and 6 bases had no gene match. DNA of the CDR3: TGCAGCGGTGGACAGGGTCCTTCCTACGAGCAGTACTTC. Amino acids: CSGGQGPSYEQYF.

The V gene is TRBV14, the J gene TRBJ1-6, with TRBD1 identical over 7 bases. V lost 0 bases, J lost 0 bases, and 11 bases stayed unmatched. The CDR3 spans 20 residues. CDR1 and CDR2 from the germline V gene are SGHDN and FVKESK. The CDR3, as DNA: TGTGCCAGCAGCCAAGATCGGCAGGGGGTTGGAAGCTCCTATAATTCACCCCTCCACTTT. This translates into CASSQDRQGVGSSYNSPLHF.

This rearrangement joins TRBV19 to TRBJ1-6, with a weak D call TRBD1 (6 bases). Germline V lookup: CDR1 LNHDA, CDR2 SQIVND (reference sequence). V shed 9 bases and J shed 9 bases, with 15 bases lying between them. This CDR3 has 13 residues. The DNA for the CDR3 is TGTGCCAGCTCAGAGGGGGGGGTTTCACCCCTCCACTTT. Amino acids: CASSEGGVSPLHF.

The rearrangement joins TRBV5-4 to TRBJ1-6; TRBD1 is a possible D gene (6 bases). The germline CDR1 and CDR2 sequences are SGHNT and YYREEE (reference sequence). V lost 0 bases and J lost 7, with 17 bases in between. The CDR3 extends over 17 amino acids. CDR3 protein: CASSLAGAGVRNSPLHF. CDR3 coding DNA: TGTGCCAGCAGCTTGGCCGGGGCAGGGGTGAGAAATTCACCCCTCCACTTT.

This clone has more than one count but fewer than ten. The V and J genes are TRBV9 and TRBJ1-2; D gene uncertain. Germline assignment: CDR1 SGDLS and CDR2 YYNGEE. The V gene lost 0 bases and the J gene lost 1 base, with 10 bases spanning the gap. The CDR3 loop spans 15 amino acids. CDR3 region: CASSVDVTINYGYTF. The CDR3 nucleotides are TGTGCCAGCAGCGTAGATGTAACTATTAACTATGGCTACACCTTC.

This chain uses TRBV6-5 with TRBJ2-1, with D possibly TRBD2 on 6 matching bases. Per germline, CDR1 MNHEY and CDR2 SVGAGI. The CDR3 consists of 16 residues. V was pared by 2 bases and J by 0 bases, with 11 bases between. CDR3 sequence (DNA): TGTGCCAGCAGTTACCTTTGGGGGGACTCCTACAATGAGCAGTTCTTC. This codes for CASSYLWGDSYNEQFF.